These 13 T cell receptor beta chains were sequenced from one sample in a study of blood T cell repertoires in COVID-19. Data came from immunoSEQ multiplex PCR; TCRdb stores just in-frame clones and leaves some out. Of approximately 140,000 clones in the sample, around 80% were seen once. The sequenced sample consisted of peripheral blood. The receptors shown here come from a human donor in a cohort sampled during active COVID-19.

This clone came up once. CDR3 in amino acids: CASSLVSVPYEQYF. CDR3 bases: TGTGCCAGCAGCTTGGTGTCAGTCCCCTACGAGCAGTACTTC. This chain links TRBV5-4 with TRBJ2-7; D is uncertain. Trimming pared 0 bases from V and 2 bases from J, leaving 9 bases between. The CDR3 consists of 14 residues. Per the germline V gene, CDR1 is SGHNT and CDR2 is YYREEE (reference sequence).

This clone occurred once. The chain uses TRBV11-3 and TRBJ2-3; 15 bases agree with TRBD2. The CDR3 consists of 18 residues. The junction had 6 bases not matched to a gene; V was cut back by 5 bases and J by 0 bases. Germline-derived CDR1 and CDR2 are SGHNT and YENEEA. In nucleotides, the CDR3 is TGTGCCAGCAGCCCCCGGACTAGCGGGGGGGTAAGCACAGATACGCAGTATTTT. It specifies CASSPRTSGGVSTDTQYF.

This CDR3 reads CASSPVGLREAAFF. The CDR3 coding sequence is TGTGCCAGCAGCCCCGTTGGTTTAAGGGAGGCGGCTTTCTTT. The V call is TRBV5-5, the J call TRBJ1-1; D ambiguous. The germline CDR1 and CDR2 sequences are SGHKS and YYEKEE (reference sequence). The CDR3 totals 14 residues. V was trimmed by 4 bases and J by 11 bases, leaving 21 bases between them.

This chain links TRBV28 with TRBJ2-3; TRBD1 is a possible D gene (7 bases). V lost 2 bases, J lost 6 bases, and 12 bases lay in between. Germline V gene lookup returns CDR1 MDHEN and CDR2 SYDVKM. The CDR3 has 14 residues. CDR3 DNA: TGTGCCAGCAGTTTACAGGGGGGAGGCGATACGCAGTATTTT. This codes for CASSLQGGGDTQYF.

This clone appeared many times. The chain employs TRBV2 and TRBJ2-7, with TRBD1 matching over 11 bases. V dropped 6 bases and J dropped 2; count of bases not matched to a gene: 6. Per the germline V gene, CDR1 is SNHLY and CDR2 is FYNNEI. The CDR3 totals 15 residues. The chain's CDR3 is CASRDGQGATYEQYF. CDR3 coding DNA: TGTGCCAGCAGAGACGGACAGGGGGCCACCTACGAGCAGTACTTC.

The rearrangement uses TRBV11-1 and TRBJ1-1, with TRBD1 matching 8 bases. Germline V gene data show CDR1 as SGHAT and CDR2 as FQDESV (reference sequence). The CDR3 is 13 amino acids. V was pared by 9 bases and J by 5 bases, with 8 bases of the junction left unmatched. This CDR3 reads CASRRGLGTEAFF. CDR3 bases: TGTGCCAGTCGCAGGGGGCTTGGGACTGAAGCTTTCTTT.

The chain combines TRBV28 with TRBJ2-6; no definite D call. The CDR3 consists of 19 residues. V gave up 2 bases and J gave up 2 bases, with 19 bases separating them. CDR1 and CDR2 (germline): MDHEN, SYDVKM. This CDR3 reads CASSLKIIDGLPGANVLTF. CDR3 DNA sequence: TGTGCCAGCAGTTTAAAAATTATTGATGGGCTTCCTGGGGCCAACGTCCTGACTTTC.

This clone was detected once. The chain is built from TRBV5-4 and TRBJ2-3, with TRBD2 matching 7 bases. V was clipped by 4 bases and J by 4 bases; unmatched bases: 12. Germline values: CDR1 SGHNT, CDR2 YYREEE (reference sequence). The CDR3 has 16 residues. CDR3 sequence: CASSPYSGPAADTQYF. The CDR3 nucleotides are TGTGCCAGCAGCCCCTATAGCGGGCCCGCCGCAGATACGCAGTATTTT.

The rearrangement links TRBV15 to TRBJ2-7, with TRBD1 matching 10 bases. This CDR3 comprises 15 residues. After removal of 5 bases from V and 7 bases from J, the junction contained 11 bases not matched to a gene. The germline gives CDR1 LNHNV, CDR2 YYDKDF (reference sequence). The CDR3: CATSLTGQGSREQYF. The CDR3 nucleotides are TGTGCCACCAGCTTAACGGGACAGGGGTCGCGTGAGCAGTACTTC.

The V and J genes are TRBV3-1 (or the pseudogene TRBV3-2) and TRBJ2-3, with TRBD2 identical over 10 bases. V shed 3 bases, J shed 3 bases, and the junction held 3 bases outside the gene matches. The germline CDR1 and CDR2 sequences are LGHDT and YNNKEL (reference sequence). The CDR3 is 15 residues long. This CDR3 is CASSHSGGPTDTQYF. The CDR3 DNA reads as TGTGCCAGCAGCCATAGCGGGGGGCCGACAGATACGCAGTATTTT.

The table lists this clone with a few counts. One end of the junction does not line up with germline, which may come from a read error. V is TRBV2 and J is TRBJ1-1; D unclear. Per the germline V gene, CDR1 is SNHLY and CDR2 is FYNNEI. CDR3 length: 12 amino acids. CDR3 in amino acids: CASTFSGSPSEF. The CDR3 region has the DNA TGTGCCAGCACCTTCTCGGGTAGTCCATCCGAGTTT.

Only one count was recorded for this clone. The genes are TRBV5-1 and TRBJ2-1, with 9 bases matching TRBD2. There are 16 residues in the CDR3. V gave up 1 base and J gave up 7 bases; unmatched junction bases: 9. Looked up from germline, CDR1 is SGHRS and CDR2 is YFSETQ. CDR3 DNA: TGCGCCAGCAGCTTGACCGGTTTAGCGGGGGTTAATGAGCAGTTCTTC. Encoded protein: CASSLTGLAGVNEQFF.

This chain joins TRBV3-1 (or the pseudogene TRBV3-2) and TRBJ2-7; D is possibly TRBD1 (6 bases). The CDR3 length is 16 residues. Germline CDR1 reads LGHDT; CDR2 reads YNNKEL (reference sequence). The V gene lost 4 bases and the J gene lost 6 bases, with 22 bases spanning the gap. The CDR3 spells CASSRREAGEVGEQYF. CDR3 DNA: TGTGCCAGCAGCCGACGGGAAGCAGGGGAAGTTGGCGAGCAGTACTTC.